This T cell receptor (beta chain) originates from a study of cytomegalovirus exposure and HLA in healthy donors. In the case of this clone: The antigen is undetermined.

The protocol was immunoSEQ multiplex PCR, while the TCRdb copy is restricted to in-frame clones and leaves out a portion. The sample has approximately 59,000 clones, approximately 92% seen once; the top ten hold about 5.4%. This CDR3 is built from 13 residues. The junction had 3 bases not matched to a gene; V was cut back by 5 bases and J by 9 bases. Per the germline V gene, CDR1 is MNHEY and CDR2 is SVGAGI. General study findings and limits: The investigators catalogued 160 or so TCR beta chains as cytomegalovirus-associated.

The TCR originated in a young man in good health and CMV-seropositive. The specimen was PBMCs. The rearrangement uses TRBV6-5 and TRBJ2-1; TRBD2 aligns across 11 bases. The CDR3 DNA is TGTGCCAGCAGTGAGGGACTAGCGGTTGAGCAGTTCTTC. This gives the protein CASSEGLAVEQFF.